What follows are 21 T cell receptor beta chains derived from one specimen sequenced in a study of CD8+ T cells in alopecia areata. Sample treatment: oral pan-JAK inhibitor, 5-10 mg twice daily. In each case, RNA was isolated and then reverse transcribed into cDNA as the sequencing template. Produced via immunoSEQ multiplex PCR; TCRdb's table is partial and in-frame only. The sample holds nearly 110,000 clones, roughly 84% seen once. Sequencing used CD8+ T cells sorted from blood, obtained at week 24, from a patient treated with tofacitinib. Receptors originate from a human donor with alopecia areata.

The CDR3 DNA reads TGCGCCAGCAGCCTACAACAGGGGCCCCAGCCCCAGCATTTT. This gives the protein CASSLQQGPQPQHF. The chain is built from TRBV4-1 and TRBJ1-5; 7 bases are shared with TRBD1. Germline loops: CDR1 MGHRA, CDR2 YSYEKL. The CDR3 runs 14 residues. J gave up 7 bases and V 4 bases, and 7 bases lay outside the gene matches.

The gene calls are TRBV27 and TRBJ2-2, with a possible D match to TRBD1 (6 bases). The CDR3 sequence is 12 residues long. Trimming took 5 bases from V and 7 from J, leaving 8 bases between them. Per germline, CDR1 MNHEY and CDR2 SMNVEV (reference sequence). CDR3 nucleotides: TGTGCCAGCAGTAAGACAGGCGGGGAGCTGTTTTTT. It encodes CASSKTGGELFF.

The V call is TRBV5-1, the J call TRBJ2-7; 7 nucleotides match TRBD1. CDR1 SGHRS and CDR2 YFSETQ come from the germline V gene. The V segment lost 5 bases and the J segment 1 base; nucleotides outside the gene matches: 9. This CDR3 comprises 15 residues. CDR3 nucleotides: TGCGCCAGCAGTATAGGTCAGGGGGTGTCCTACGAGCAGTACTTC. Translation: CASSIGQGVSYEQYF.

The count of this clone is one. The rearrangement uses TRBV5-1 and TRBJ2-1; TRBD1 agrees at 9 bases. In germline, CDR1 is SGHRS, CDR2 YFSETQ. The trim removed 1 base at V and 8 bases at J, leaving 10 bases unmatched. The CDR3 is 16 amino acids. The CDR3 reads CASSLTGGLARDEQFF. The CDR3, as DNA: TGCGCCAGCAGCTTGACAGGGGGCCTGGCTAGGGATGAGCAGTTCTTC.

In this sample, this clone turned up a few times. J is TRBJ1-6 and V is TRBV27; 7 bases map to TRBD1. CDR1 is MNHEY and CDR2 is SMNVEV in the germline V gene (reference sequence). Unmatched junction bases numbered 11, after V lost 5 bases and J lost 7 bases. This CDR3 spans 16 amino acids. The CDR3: CASSQLLTGRNSPLHF. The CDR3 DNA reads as TGTGCCAGCAGTCAACTATTGACAGGGAGGAATTCACCCCTCCACTTT.

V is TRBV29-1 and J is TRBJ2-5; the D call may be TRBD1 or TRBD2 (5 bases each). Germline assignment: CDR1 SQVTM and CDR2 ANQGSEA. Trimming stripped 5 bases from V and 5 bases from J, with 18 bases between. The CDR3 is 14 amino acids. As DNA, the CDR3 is TGCAGCGTTAGGCGACCTCACGGGGACGAGACCCAGTACTTC. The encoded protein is CSVRRPHGDETQYF.

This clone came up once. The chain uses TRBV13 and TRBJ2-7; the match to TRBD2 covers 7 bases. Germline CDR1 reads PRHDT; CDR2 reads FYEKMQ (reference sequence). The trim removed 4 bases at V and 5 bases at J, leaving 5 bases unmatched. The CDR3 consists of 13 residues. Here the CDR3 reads CASSSSGDNEQYF. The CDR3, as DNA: TGTGCCAGCAGCTCAAGCGGGGATAACGAGCAGTACTTC.

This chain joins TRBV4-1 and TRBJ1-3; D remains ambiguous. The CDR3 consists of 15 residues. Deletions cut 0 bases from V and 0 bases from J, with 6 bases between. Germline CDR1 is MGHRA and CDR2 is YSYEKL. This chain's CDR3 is CASSQDDSSGNTIYF. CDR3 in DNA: TGCGCCAGCAGCCAAGACGATAGCTCTGGAAACACCATATATTTT.

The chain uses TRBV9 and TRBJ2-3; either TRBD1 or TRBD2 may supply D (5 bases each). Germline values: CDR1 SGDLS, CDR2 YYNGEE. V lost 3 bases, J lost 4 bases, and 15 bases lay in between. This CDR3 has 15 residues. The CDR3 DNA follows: TGTGCCAGCAGCGCTTATAACAGAGGGGCAGATACGCAGTATTTT. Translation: CASSAYNRGADTQYF.

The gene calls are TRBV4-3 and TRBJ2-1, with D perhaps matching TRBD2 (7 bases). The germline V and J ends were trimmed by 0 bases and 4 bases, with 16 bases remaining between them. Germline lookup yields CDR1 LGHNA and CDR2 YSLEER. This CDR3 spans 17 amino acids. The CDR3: CASSQDRGGPGYNEQFF. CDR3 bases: TGCGCCAGCAGCCAAGATAGGGGGGGGCCAGGATACAATGAGCAGTTCTTC.

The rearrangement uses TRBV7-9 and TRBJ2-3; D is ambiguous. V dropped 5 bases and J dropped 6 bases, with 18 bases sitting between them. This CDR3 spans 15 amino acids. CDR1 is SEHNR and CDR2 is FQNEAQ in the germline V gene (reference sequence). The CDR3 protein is CASSPLGLGPDTQYF. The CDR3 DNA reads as TGTGCCAGCAGCCCCCTAGGGTTAGGCCCGGATACGCAGTATTTT.

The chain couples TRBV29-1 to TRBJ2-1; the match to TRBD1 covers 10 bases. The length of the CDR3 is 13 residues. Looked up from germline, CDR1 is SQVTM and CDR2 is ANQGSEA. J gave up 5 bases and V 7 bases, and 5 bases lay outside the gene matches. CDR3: CSAEDRGNNEQFF. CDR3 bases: TGCAGCGCAGAGGACAGGGGGAACAATGAGCAGTTCTTC.

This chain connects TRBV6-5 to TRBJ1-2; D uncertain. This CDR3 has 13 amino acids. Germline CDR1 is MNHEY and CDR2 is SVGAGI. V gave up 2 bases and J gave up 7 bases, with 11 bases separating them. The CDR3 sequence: CASSYDPPGGYTF. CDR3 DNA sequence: TGTGCCAGCAGTTACGACCCCCCGGGTGGCTACACCTTC.

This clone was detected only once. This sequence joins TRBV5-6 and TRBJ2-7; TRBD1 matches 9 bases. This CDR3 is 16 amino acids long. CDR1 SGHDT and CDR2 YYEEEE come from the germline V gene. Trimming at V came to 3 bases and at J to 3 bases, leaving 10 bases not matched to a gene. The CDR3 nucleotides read TGTGCCAGCAGCTGGAGAAAAACAGGGGGCATCTACGAGCAGTACTTC. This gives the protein CASSWRKTGGIYEQYF.

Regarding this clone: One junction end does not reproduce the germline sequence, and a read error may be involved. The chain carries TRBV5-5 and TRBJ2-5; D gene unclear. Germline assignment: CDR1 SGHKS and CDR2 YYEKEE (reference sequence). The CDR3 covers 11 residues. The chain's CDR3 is CASSLGTPLDF. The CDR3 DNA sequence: TGTGCCAGCAGTTTGGGAACCCCTCTGGACTTC.

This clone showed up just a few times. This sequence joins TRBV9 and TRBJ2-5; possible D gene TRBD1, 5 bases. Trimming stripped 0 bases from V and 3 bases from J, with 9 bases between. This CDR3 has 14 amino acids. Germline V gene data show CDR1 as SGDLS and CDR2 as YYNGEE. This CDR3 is CASSVAVREETQYF. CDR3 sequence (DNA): TGTGCCAGCAGCGTAGCCGTCAGGGAAGAGACCCAGTACTTC.

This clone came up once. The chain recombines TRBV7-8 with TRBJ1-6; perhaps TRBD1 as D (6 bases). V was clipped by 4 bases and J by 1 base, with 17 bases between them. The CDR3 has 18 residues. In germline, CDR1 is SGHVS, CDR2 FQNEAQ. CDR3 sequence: CASSSTGYRTSYNSPLHF. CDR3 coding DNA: TGTGCCAGCAGCTCGACAGGTTACCGCACGTCCTATAATTCACCCCTCCACTTT.

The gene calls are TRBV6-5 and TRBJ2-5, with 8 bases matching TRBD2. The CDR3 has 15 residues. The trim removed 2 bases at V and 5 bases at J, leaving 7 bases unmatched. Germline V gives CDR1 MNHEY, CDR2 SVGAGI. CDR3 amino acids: CASSYGPGGQETQYF. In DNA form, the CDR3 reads TGTGCCAGCAGTTACGGTCCGGGGGGGCAGGAGACCCAGTACTTC.

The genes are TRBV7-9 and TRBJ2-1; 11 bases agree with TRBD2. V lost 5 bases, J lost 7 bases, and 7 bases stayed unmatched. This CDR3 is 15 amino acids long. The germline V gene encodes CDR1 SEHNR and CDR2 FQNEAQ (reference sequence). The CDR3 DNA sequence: TGTGCCAGCAGCAAAACTAGCGGGGGCTTAAATGAGCAGTTCTTC. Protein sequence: CASSKTSGGLNEQFF.

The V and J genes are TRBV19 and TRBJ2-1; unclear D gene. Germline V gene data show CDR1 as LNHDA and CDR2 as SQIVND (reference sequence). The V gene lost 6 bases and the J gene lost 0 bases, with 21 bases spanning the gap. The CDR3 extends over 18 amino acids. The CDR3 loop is CASSLESPTFTSYNEQFF. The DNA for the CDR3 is TGTGCCAGTAGCCTTGAAAGCCCGACATTTACCTCCTACAATGAGCAGTTCTTC.

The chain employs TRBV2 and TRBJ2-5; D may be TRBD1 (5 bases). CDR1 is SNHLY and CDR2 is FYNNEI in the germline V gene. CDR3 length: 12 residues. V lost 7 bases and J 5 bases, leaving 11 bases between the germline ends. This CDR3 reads CASTQGMETQYF. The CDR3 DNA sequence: TGTGCCAGCACGCAGGGAATGGAGACCCAGTACTTC.